This is a list of T cell receptor beta chains from one sample in a study of T cell responses to AZD1222 COVID-19 vaccine. This table comes from immunoSEQ multiplex PCR, and its TCRdb copy is limited to in-frame clones, with some not included. Of about 60,000 clones listed, over 75% are singletons. The material sequenced was peripheral blood, taken on day 0 of AZD1222 vaccination. These TCRs come from an adult in good health. Each CDR3 is given with its conserved first and last residue. A D gene is named only where the DNA matches it firmly. Not all rows give a size; the values are once, few, many and, for expanded clones, a class.

CDR3aa	CDR3nt	d_gene	v_gene	j_gene	abundance
CASSHFPRGGQGPREAFF	TGCGCCAGCAGCCATTTTCCTAGGGGGGGACAGGGGCCCAGAGAAGCTTTCTTT	TRBD1	TRBV4-1	TRBJ1-1	.
CATSDLAFGGTDTQYF	TGTGCCACCAGTGATTTGGCCTTTGGGGGTACAGATACGCAGTATTTT	.	TRBV24-1	TRBJ2-3	.
CASSTGQGASTDTQYF	TGTGCCAGCAGCACGGGACAGGGGGCTAGCACAGATACGCAGTATTTT	TRBD1	TRBV7-2	TRBJ2-3	.
CASSAQTGIGSGANVLTF	TGTGCCAGCAGCGCTCAGACAGGAATTGGGTCTGGGGCCAACGTCCTGACTTTC	.	TRBV9	TRBJ2-6	.
CASSTPSHNEQFF	TGCGCCAGCAGCACCCCGTCTCACAATGAGCAGTTCTTC	.	TRBV5-1	TRBJ2-1	.
CASRIGPQRGQPQHF	TGTGCCAGTAGGATCGGACCTCAAAGAGGTCAGCCCCAGCATTTT	.	TRBV19	TRBJ1-5	once
CASSPTETGKNEQYF	TGTGCCAGCAGTCCTACCGAGACAGGGAAGAACGAGCAGTACTTC	TRBD1	TRBV28	TRBJ2-7	.
CASSYLDARVNYGYTF	TGTGCCAGCAGTTACTTGGACGCCCGAGTGAACTATGGCTACACCTTC	.	TRBV6-6	TRBJ1-2	.
CSVDPGLNTEAFF	TGCAGCGTTGACCCCGGTCTGAACACTGAAGCTTTCTTT	.	TRBV29-1	TRBJ1-1	.
CASSLAVPFYEQYF	TGTGCCAGCAGCTTAGCCGTGCCCTTCTACGAGCAGTACTTC	.	TRBV11-2	TRBJ2-7	few
CASRGGAGTEAFF	TGTGCCAGCAGGGGGGGGGCCGGCACTGAAGCTTTCTTT	.	TRBV11-2	TRBJ1-1	.
CASRWEGWKTQYF	TGTGCCAGCAGGTGGGAGGGTTGGAAGACCCAGTACTTC	TRBD2	TRBV2	TRBJ2-5	.
CASSFTGQGYGYTF	TGTGCCAGCAGCTTCACTGGGCAGGGCTATGGCTACACCTTC	.	TRBV5-6	TRBJ1-2	few
CASNFGGGNQPQHF	TGTGCCAGCAACTTCGGCGGGGGCAATCAGCCCCAGCATTTT	.	TRBV6-5	TRBJ1-5	.
CASSEDTAQHF	TGTGCCAGCTCCGAGGATACGGCCCAGCATTTT	.	TRBV6-5	TRBJ1-5	.
CASSYSGGQLEKLFF	TGTGCCAGCAGTTACTCGGGGGGACAGCTTGAAAAACTGTTTTTT	TRBD1	TRBV6-5	TRBJ1-4	.
CASSSSGGADEQFF	TGCGCCAGCAGCAGCAGCGGGGGGGCGGATGAGCAGTTCTTC	TRBD2	TRBV5-1	TRBJ2-1	.
CASSRSPGDNEQFF	TGCGCCAGCAGCCGCTCTCCAGGGGATAATGAGCAGTTCTTC	.	TRBV5-1	TRBJ2-1	.
CASSLGLAEQNTQYF	TGTGCCAGCAGCTTGGGGCTAGCGGAACAGAATACGCAGTATTTT	TRBD2	TRBV5-6	TRBJ2-3	.
CAWSPASSEKLFF	TGTGCCTGGAGCCCCGCCTCCTCGGAAAAACTGTTTTTT	.	TRBV30	TRBJ1-4	few
CASSEAGGSGEKLFF	TGTGCCAGCAGTGAAGCGGGGGGGTCTGGTGAAAAACTGTTTTTT	.	TRBV6-1	TRBJ1-4	.
CASSDRQIATNEKLFF	TGTGCCAGCAGCGATAGACAGATTGCAACTAATGAAAAACTGTTTTTT	.	TRBV4-2	TRBJ1-4	.
CASSGTGGLEAFF	TGTGCCAGCTCAGGGACAGGGGGCCTTGAAGCTTTCTTT	TRBD1	TRBV18	TRBJ1-1	.
CASSSAGGGYGYTF	TGTGCCAGCAGCTCCGCCGGGGGAGGCTATGGCTACACCTTC	.	TRBV7-8	TRBJ1-2	.
CASSSRDLDTEAFF	TGTGCCAGCAGCTCCAGGGATCTTGACACTGAAGCTTTCTTT	.	TRBV7-9	TRBJ1-1	.
CASSLGQGIGGYTF	TGTGCCAGCAGTTTGGGACAGGGTATTGGCGGCTACACCTTC	TRBD1	TRBV27	TRBJ1-2	.
CASSIPPRGAYNSPLHF	TGTGCCAGTAGTATCCCCCCCAGGGGCGCCTATAATTCACCCCTCCACTTT	.	TRBV19	TRBJ1-6	.
CASSTGDLYGYTF	TGTGCCAGTAGTACAGGGGACCTCTATGGCTACACCTTC	.	TRBV19	TRBJ1-2	.
CASSQGPLGETQYF	TGCGCCAGCAGCCAAGGGCCGCTGGGAGAGACCCAGTACTTC	.	TRBV4-1	TRBJ2-5	.
CASSRMGGSYEQYF	TGCGCCAGCAGCCGCATGGGGGGCTCCTACGAGCAGTACTTC	.	TRBV4-1	TRBJ2-7	.
CASSSGWDSYEQYF	TGTGCCAGCAGCTCTGGATGGGACAGCTACGAGCAGTACTTC	TRBD1	TRBV5-8	TRBJ2-7	.
CASSLESLGNQPQHF	TGTGCCAGCAGCTTGGAATCCCTGGGCAATCAGCCCCAGCATTTT	.	TRBV5-8	TRBJ1-5	.
CASSLVVGLATDTQYF	TGTGCCAGCAGCTTAGTAGTGGGGCTCGCCACAGATACGCAGTATTTT	.	TRBV7-2	TRBJ2-3	once
CASSVPGQGNSPLHF	TGTGCCAGCAGCGTCCCGGGACAGGGGAATTCACCCCTCCACTTT	TRBD1	TRBV5-6	TRBJ1-6	.
CASSVVPGANYGYTF	TGTGCCAGCAGCGTAGTTCCAGGAGCTAACTATGGCTACACCTTC	.	TRBV9	TRBJ1-2	.
CASSSGFTDTQYF	TGTGCCAGCAGTTCAGGATTCACAGATACGCAGTATTTT	.	TRBV12-3/TRBV12-4	TRBJ2-3	.
CASSSARWGAQVSPLHF	TGCGCCAGCAGCTCTGCACGCTGGGGGGCGCAGGTTTCACCCCTCCACTTT	.	TRBV5-1	TRBJ1-6	.
CASSLAPGTVNEKLFF	TGTGCCAGCTCACTAGCACCCGGGACGGTGAATGAAAAACTGTTTTTT	.	TRBV18	TRBJ1-4	.
CASSQFPGGPNYGYTF	TGTGCCAGCAGCCAATTTCCAGGGGGACCGAACTATGGCTACACCTTC	TRBD1	TRBV7-8	TRBJ1-2	.
CASSRGGQSYNEQFF	TGTGCCAGCTCTCGAGGGGGCCAGAGCTACAATGAGCAGTTCTTC	TRBD1	TRBV18	TRBJ2-1	.